The present T cell receptor (beta chain) was sequenced within a study of tumor-infiltrating lymphocytes in primary liver carcinoma. Synthesis of TCR beta cDNA was carried out from around 500 ng total RNA with a constant-region primer. Slightly modified ARM-PCR with three nested multiplex PCR rounds yielded TCR beta libraries. The first two PCR rounds used TRBV1-TRBV30 primers with a Cbeta primer, approximately 10 cycles each. TCRdb fed the multiplex PCR reads into MiXCR, producing one record per CDR3 protein. The sample lists 180,000 or so distinct CDR3 sequences; around 60% were seen once. Germline DNA was extracted too, while blood RNA derived from unsorted whole blood. This CDR3 region has 14 residues. V was cut by 6 bases and J by 4 bases, with 15 bases left in between. CDR1 and CDR2 from the germline V gene are MNHNS and SASEGT. The sample holds one count of this clonotype.

This TCR was sampled from a man aged 40-55 years with primary liver carcinoma and hepatitis B virus infection. Material: peripheral blood. The V call is TRBV6-1, the J call TRBJ2-5; D gene ambiguous. CDR3: CASSARPNLETQYF. The CDR3 nucleotides read TGTGCCAGCAGCGCTCGACCGAACCTAGAGACCCAGTACTTC.